This T cell receptor (beta chain) was identified during a study of cytomegalovirus exposure and HLA in healthy donors. The CDR3 has 15 residues. Looked up from germline, CDR1 is LGHNA and CDR2 is YSLEER. The ends were cut back, 1 base at V and 2 bases at J, with 9 bases in the middle. Sequencing was performed with immunoSEQ multiplex PCR; in TCRdb, only in-frame clones are kept and a portion is missing. The table has under 200,000 clones, approximately 87% seen once. The genes are TRBV4-3 and TRBJ1-5; D not resolved. This receptor was taken from a woman in her 30s in good health and CMV-seronegative. The sequenced sample consisted of PBMCs. The CDR3 sequence is CASSQGEEGNQPQHF. CDR3 bases: TGCGCCAGCAGCCAAGGAGAAGAGGGCAATCAGCCCCAGCATTTT.